This paragraph reports one T cell receptor (beta chain). As to time point: pre-treatment sample, taken before nivolumab and TIL therapy. Sequencing used immunoSEQ v3. Repertoires were generated with immunoSEQ multiplex PCR, while TCRdb's copy carries only in-frame clones and drops some. The sample shows more than 45,000 clones, more than 75% of them seen only once. The CDR3 consists of 15 residues. Looked up from germline, CDR1 is MGHRA and CDR2 is YSYEKL. V was pared by 2 bases and J by 3 bases, with 11 bases between. This sample is drawn from a study of TIL therapy for anti-PD-1-resistant metastatic lung cancer. Study context: Tumors were harvested before any PD-1/PD-L1 blockade.

The V call is TRBV4-1, the J call TRBJ1-5; D might be TRBD1 (5 bases). This receptor was taken from a person aged 25-80 years with non-small cell lung cancer. Sequenced here: blood, sampled at baseline. The CDR3 coding sequence is TGCGCCAGCAGCCAACGGGAGGGGTACAATCAGCCCCAGCATTTT. Amino acids: CASSQREGYNQPQHF.